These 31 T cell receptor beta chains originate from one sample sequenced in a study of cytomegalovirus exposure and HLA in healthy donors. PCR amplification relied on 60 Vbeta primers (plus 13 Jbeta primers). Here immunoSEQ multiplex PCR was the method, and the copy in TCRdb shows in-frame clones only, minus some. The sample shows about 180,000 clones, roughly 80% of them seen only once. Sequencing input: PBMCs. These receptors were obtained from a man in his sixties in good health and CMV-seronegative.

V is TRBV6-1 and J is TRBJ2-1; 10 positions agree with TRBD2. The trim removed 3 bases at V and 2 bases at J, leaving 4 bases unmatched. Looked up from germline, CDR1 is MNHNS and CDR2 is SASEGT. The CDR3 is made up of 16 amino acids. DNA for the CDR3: TGTGCCAGCAGTGACCTCGGGACTAGCGCCTACAATGAGCAGTTCTTC. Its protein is CASSDLGTSAYNEQFF.

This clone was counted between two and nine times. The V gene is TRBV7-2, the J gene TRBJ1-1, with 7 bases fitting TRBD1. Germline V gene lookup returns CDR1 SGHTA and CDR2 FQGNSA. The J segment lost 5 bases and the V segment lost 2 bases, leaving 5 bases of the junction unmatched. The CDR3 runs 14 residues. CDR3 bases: TGTGCCAGCAGCTTACGACAGGGCGATACTGAAGCTTTCTTT. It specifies CASSLRQGDTEAFF.

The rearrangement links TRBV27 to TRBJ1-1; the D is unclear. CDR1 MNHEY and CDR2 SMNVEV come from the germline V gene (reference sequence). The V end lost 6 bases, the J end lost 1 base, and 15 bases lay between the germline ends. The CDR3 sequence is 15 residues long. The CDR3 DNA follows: TGTGCCAGCAGCCTAGGGAGAGGACGGAACACTGAAGCTTTCTTT. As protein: CASSLGRGRNTEAFF.

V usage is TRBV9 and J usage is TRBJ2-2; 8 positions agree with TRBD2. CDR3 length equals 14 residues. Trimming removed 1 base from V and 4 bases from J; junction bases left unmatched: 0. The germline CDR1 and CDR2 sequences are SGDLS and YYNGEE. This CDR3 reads CASSVRGGTGELFF. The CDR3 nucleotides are TGTGCCAGCAGCGTACGGGGGGGCACCGGGGAGCTGTTTTTT. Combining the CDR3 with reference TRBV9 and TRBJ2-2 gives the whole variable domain DSGVTQTPKHLITATGQRVTLRCSPRSGDLSVYWYQQSLDQGLQFLIQYYNGEERAKGNILERFSAQQFPDLHSELNLSSLELGDSALYFCASSVRGGTGELFFGEGSRLTVL.

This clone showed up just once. CDR3 loop: CAAGDRPLSTYEQYF. The CDR3 DNA reads TGTGCCGCAGGGGACAGGCCTCTCTCAACCTACGAGCAGTACTTC. This chain links TRBV9 with TRBJ2-7, with 8 bases aligning to TRBD1. This CDR3 has 15 amino acids. Germline V gene lookup returns CDR1 SGDLS and CDR2 YYNGEE. After removal of 10 bases from V and 2 bases from J, the junction contained 14 bases not matched to a gene.

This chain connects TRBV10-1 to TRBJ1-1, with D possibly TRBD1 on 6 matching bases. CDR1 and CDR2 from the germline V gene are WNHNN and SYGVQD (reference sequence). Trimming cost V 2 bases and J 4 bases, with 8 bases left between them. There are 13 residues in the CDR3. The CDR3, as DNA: TGCGCCAGCAGTGAGATCAGGGGCACTGAAGCTTTCTTT. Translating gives CASSEIRGTEAFF.

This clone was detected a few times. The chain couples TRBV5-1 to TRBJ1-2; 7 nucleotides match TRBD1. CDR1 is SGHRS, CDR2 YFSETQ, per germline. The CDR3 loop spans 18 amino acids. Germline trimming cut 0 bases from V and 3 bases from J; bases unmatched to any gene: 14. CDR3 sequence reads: CASSLVLRDSLMDYGYTF. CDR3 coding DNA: TGCGCCAGCAGCTTGGTATTACGGGACAGCCTGATGGACTATGGCTACACCTTC.

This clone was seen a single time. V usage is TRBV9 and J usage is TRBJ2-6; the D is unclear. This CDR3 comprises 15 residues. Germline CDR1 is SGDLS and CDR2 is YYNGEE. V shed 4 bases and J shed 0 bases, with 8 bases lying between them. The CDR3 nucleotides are TGTGCCAGCAGCCGCAGGAACTCTGGGGCCAACGTCCTGACTTTC. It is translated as CASSRRNSGANVLTF.

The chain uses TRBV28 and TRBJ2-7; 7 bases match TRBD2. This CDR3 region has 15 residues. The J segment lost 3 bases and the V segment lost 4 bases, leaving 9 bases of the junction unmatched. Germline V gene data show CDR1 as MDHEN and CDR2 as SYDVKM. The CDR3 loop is CASSSPPSGNYEQYF. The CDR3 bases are TGTGCCAGCAGTTCCCCTCCTAGCGGCAACTACGAGCAGTACTTC.

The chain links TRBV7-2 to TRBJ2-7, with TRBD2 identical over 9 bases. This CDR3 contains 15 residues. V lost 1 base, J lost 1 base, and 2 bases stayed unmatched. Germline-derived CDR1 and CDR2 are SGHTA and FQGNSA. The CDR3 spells CASSLGLAGSYEQYF. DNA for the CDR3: TGTGCCAGCAGCTTAGGGCTAGCGGGGTCCTACGAGCAGTACTTC.

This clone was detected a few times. CDR3 nucleotides: TGCGCCAGCAGTCAGACTATGAACACTGAAGCTTTCTTT. It is translated as CASSQTMNTEAFF. This chain uses TRBV4-3 with TRBJ1-1; D remains ambiguous. CDR1 and CDR2 (germline): LGHNA, YSLEER. V lost 6 bases and J 0 bases, leaving 8 bases between the germline ends. The CDR3 is 13 residues long.

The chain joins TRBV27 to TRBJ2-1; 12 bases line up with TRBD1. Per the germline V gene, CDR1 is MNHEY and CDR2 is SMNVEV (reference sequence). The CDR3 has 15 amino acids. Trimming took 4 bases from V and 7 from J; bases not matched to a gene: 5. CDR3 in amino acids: CASSSGTGGWNEQFF. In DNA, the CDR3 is TGTGCCAGCAGTTCTGGGACAGGGGGCTGGAATGAGCAGTTCTTC.

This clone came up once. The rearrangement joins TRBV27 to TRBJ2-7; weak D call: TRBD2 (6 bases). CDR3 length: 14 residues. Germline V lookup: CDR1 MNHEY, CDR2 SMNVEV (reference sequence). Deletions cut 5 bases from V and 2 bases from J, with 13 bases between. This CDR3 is CASSPTGLPYEQYF. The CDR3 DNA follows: TGTGCCAGCAGTCCGACGGGACTCCCCTACGAGCAGTACTTC.

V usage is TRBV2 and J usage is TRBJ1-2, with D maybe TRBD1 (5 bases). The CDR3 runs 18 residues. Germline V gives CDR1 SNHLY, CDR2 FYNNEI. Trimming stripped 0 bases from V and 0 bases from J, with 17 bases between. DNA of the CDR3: TGTGCCAGCAGTGAAGCAGGGGTCATGGATGGCTCTAACTATGGCTACACCTTC. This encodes CASSEAGVMDGSNYGYTF. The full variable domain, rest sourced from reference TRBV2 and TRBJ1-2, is EPEVTQTPSHQVTQMGQEVILRCVPISNHLYFYWYRQILGQKVEFLVSFYNNEISEKSEIFDDQFSVERPDGSNFTLKIRSTKLEDSAMYFCASSEAGVMDGSNYGYTFGSGTRLTVV.

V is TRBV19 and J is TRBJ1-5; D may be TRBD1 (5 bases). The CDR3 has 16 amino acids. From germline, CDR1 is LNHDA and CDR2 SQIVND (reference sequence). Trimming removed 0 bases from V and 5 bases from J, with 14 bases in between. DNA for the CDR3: TGTGCCAGTAGTATAGATGGGGGGACGGGGGATCAGCCCCAGCATTTT. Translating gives CASSIDGGTGDQPQHF.

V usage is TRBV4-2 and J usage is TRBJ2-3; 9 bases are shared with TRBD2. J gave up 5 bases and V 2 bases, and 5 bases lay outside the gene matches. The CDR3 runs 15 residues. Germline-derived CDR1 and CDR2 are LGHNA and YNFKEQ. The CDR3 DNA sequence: TGTGCCAGCAGCCAACTTAGCGGGGGTGGAGATACGCAGTATTTT. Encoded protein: CASSQLSGGGDTQYF.

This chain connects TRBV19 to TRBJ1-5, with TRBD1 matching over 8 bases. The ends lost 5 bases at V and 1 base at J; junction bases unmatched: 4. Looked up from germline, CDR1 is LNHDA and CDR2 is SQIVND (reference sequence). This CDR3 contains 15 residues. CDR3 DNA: TGTGCCAGTAGTCAGGGGGCCGGGAGCAATCAGCCCCAGCATTTT. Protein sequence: CASSQGAGSNQPQHF.

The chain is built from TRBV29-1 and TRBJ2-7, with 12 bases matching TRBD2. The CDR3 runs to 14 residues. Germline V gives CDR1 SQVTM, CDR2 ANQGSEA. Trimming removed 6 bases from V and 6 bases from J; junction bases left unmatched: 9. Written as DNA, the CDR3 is TGCAGCGTCGCGCCTGCGGGACTAGCGGGCGAGCAGTACTTC. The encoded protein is CSVAPAGLAGEQYF.

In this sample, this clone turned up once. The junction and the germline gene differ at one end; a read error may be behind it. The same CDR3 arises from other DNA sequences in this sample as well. Here the CDR3 reads CATSEYLGQSYGYTF. In nucleotides, the CDR3 is TGTGCCACCAGTGAGTACCTGGGACAGTCCTATGGCTACACCTTC. This chain joins TRBV6-6 and TRBJ1-2, with TRBD1 matching over 7 bases. The length of the CDR3 is 15 residues. Germline values: CDR1 MNHNY, CDR2 SVGAGI (reference sequence).

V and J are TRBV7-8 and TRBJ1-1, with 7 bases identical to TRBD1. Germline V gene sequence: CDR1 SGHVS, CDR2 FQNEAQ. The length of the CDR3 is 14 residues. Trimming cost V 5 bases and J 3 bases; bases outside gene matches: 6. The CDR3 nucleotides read TGTGCCAGCAGCACCCGGGACAGAGACACTGAAGCTTTCTTT. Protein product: CASSTRDRDTEAFF.

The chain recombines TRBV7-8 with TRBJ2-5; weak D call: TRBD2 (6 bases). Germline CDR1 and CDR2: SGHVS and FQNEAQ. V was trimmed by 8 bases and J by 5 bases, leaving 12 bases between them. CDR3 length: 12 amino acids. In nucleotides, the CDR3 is TGTGCCAGCGGACCAGGAGGGGAGACCCAGTACTTC. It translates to CASGPGGETQYF. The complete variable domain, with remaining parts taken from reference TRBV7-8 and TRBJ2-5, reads GAGVSQSPRYKVAKRGQDVALRCDPISGHVSLFWYQQALGQGPEFLTYFQNEAQLDKSGLPSDRFFAERPEGSVSTLKIQRTQQEDSAVYLCASGPGGETQYFGPGTRLLVL.

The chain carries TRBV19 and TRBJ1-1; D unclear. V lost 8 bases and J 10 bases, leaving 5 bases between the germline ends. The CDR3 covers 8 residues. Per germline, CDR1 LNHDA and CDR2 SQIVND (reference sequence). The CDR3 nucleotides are TGTGCCAGTTACGGAGCTTTCTTT. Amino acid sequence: CASYGAFF.

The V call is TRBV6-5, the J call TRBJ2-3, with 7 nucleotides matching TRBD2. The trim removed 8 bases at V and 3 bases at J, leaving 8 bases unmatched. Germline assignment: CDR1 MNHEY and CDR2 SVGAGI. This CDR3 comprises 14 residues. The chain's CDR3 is CASGKGLGTDTQYF. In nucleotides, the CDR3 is TGTGCCAGCGGGAAAGGACTAGGGACAGATACGCAGTATTTT.

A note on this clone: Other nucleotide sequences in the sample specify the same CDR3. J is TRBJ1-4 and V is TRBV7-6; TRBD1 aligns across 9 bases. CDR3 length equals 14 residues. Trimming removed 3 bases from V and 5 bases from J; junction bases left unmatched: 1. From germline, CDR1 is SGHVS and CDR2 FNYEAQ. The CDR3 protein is CASSLGTGNEKLFF. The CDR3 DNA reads TGTGCCAGCAGCTTGGGGACAGGGAATGAAAAACTGTTTTTT.

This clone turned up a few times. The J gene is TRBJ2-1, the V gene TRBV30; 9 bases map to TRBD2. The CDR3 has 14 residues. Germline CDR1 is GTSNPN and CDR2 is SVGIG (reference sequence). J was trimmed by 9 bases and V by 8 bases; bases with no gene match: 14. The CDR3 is CATTGGRVMFEQFF. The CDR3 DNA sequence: TGTGCCACAACGGGCGGGAGGGTTATGTTTGAGCAGTTCTTC.

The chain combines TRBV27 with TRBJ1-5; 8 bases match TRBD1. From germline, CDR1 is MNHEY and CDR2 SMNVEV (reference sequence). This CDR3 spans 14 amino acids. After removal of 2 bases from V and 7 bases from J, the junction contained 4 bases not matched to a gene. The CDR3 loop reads CASSLRTGRQPQHF. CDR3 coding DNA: TGTGCCAGCAGTTTACGGACAGGGAGACAGCCCCAGCATTTT.

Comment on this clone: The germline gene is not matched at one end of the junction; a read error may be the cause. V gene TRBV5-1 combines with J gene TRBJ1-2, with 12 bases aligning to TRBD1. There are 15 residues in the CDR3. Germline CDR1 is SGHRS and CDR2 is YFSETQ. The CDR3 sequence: CASSLEGTGGYGYPF. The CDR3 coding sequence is TGCGCCAGCAGCTTGGAGGGGACAGGGGGCTATGGCTACCCCTTC.

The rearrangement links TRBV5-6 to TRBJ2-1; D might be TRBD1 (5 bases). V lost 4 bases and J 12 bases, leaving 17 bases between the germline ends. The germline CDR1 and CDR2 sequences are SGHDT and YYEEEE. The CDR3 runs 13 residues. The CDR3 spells CASSDDRFGGQFF. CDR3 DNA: TGTGCCAGCAGCGACGACAGATTCGGCGGGCAGTTCTTC.

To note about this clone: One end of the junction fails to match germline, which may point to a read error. CDR3 sequence reads: CASSAGRAQETQYF. As DNA, the CDR3 is TGTGCTAGCAGCGCCGGCAGGGCCCAAGAGACCCAGTACTTC. This chain joins TRBV7-7 and TRBJ2-5; D is perhaps TRBD1 (5 bases). This CDR3 has 14 residues. In germline, CDR1 is SSHAT, CDR2 FNYEAQ (reference sequence).

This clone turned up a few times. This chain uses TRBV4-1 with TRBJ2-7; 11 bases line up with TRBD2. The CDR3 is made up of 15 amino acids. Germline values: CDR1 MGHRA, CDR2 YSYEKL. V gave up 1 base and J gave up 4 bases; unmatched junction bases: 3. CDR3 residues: CASSQVTSGAYEQYF. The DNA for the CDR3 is TGCGCCAGCAGCCAAGTGACTAGCGGGGCGTACGAGCAGTACTTC.

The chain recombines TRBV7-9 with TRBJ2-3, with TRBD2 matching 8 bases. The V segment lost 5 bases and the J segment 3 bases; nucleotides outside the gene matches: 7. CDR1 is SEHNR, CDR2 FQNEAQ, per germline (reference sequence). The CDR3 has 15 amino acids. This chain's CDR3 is CASSPEGLETDTQYF. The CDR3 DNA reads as TGTGCCAGCAGCCCGGAGGGACTAGAGACAGATACGCAGTATTTT.